The 22 T cell receptor beta chains presented below share a single source sample, sequenced in a study of blood T cell repertoires in COVID-19. The assay was immunoSEQ multiplex PCR, and TCRdb's table has in-frame clones only and misses some. The profile shows about 80,000 clones, about 91% of them singletons. Sequenced: peripheral blood. The receptors here all came from a man aged 65-85 years with active or convalescent COVID-19.

V and J are TRBV4-2 and TRBJ2-7; TRBD2 agrees at 15 bases. The V gene end was trimmed by 4 bases and the J gene end by 1 base; junction bases not matched to a gene: 8. The CDR3 has 18 amino acids. The germline CDR1 and CDR2 sequences are LGHNA and YNFKEQ. The CDR3 loop is CASSLTSGTSGGSYEQYF. CDR3 in DNA: TGTGCCAGCAGCCTTACCTCTGGGACTAGCGGGGGGTCCTACGAGCAGTACTTC.

The chain carries TRBV3-1 (or the pseudogene TRBV3-2) and TRBJ2-3; perhaps TRBD2 as D (7 bases). V gave up 0 bases and J gave up 4 bases, with 17 bases separating them. This CDR3 has 17 amino acids. CDR1 LGHDT and CDR2 YNNKEL come from the germline V gene (reference sequence). The CDR3 bases are TGTGCCAGCAGCCAAGAGTGGGCGGGGGCCCCCTCAGATACGCAGTATTTT. Residues: CASSQEWAGAPSDTQYF.

The J gene is TRBJ2-3, the V gene TRBV5-1; tentative D call: TRBD1 (5 bases). This CDR3 is built from 15 residues. Germline V gene data show CDR1 as SGHRS and CDR2 as YFSETQ. V dropped 1 base and J dropped 5 bases, with 14 bases sitting between them. CDR3 DNA: TGCGCCAGCAGCTTGTATAAGGGGTCAGGAGATACGCAGTATTTT. Residues: CASSLYKGSGDTQYF.

The chain is built from TRBV28 and TRBJ1-6; D is uncertain. The CDR3 is 14 amino acids. CDR1 and CDR2 (germline): MDHEN, SYDVKM. V dropped 3 bases and J dropped 10 bases, with 13 bases sitting between them. The CDR3 DNA is TGTGCCAGCAGTTTTCCGACCGGAGGGTCACCCCTCCACTTT. Translation: CASSFPTGGSPLHF.

This clone was counted once. The chain carries TRBV4-2 and TRBJ1-2, with D unresolved. The CDR3 has 15 amino acids. Trimming cost V 1 base and J 6 bases, with 15 bases left between them. Germline V CDR1 and CDR2: LGHNA, YNFKEQ. CDR3 region: CASSQGTGREHGYTF. The CDR3 DNA follows: TGTGCCAGCAGCCAAGGGACGGGAAGGGAACATGGCTACACCTTC.

The chain uses TRBV21-1 and TRBJ2-3; TRBD2, the table's D call, was not compared with the DNA. TRBV21-1 is a documented pseudogene. This CDR3 has 22 amino acids. CDR3: CASSNRQGTDQTLAGNTDTQYF. Written as DNA, the CDR3 is TGTGCCAGCAGCAACAGACAGGGGACAGACCAGACTCTAGCGGGGAACACAGATACGCAGTATTTT.

The chain carries TRBV10-1 and TRBJ2-1, with TRBD2 identical over 7 bases. V trimming: 4 bases; J trimming: 3 bases; junction bases outside the gene matches: 6. Germline lookup yields CDR1 WNHNN and CDR2 SYGVQD (reference sequence). The CDR3 consists of 15 residues. CDR3 region: CASSGSGTHYNEQFF. CDR3 coding DNA: TGCGCCAGCAGTGGAAGCGGGACCCACTACAATGAGCAGTTCTTC.

Regarding this clone: A junction end diverges from the germline sequence, so it may reflect a read error. In DNA form, the CDR3 reads TGTGCCAGCAGCCCGCGGCAGGGTGGCTATGGCTATACCTTC. Its protein is CASSPRQGGYGYTF. This rearrangement joins TRBV7-2 to TRBJ1-2, with D possibly TRBD1 on 5 matching bases. This CDR3 has 14 residues. From germline, CDR1 is SGHTA and CDR2 FQGNSA.

The chain combines TRBV19 with TRBJ1-4; no firm D call. Between the trimmed V and J ends, which lost 3 bases and 3 bases, there was a span of 8 bases. CDR1 and CDR2 from the germline V gene are LNHDA and SQIVND (reference sequence). This CDR3 region has 14 residues. Here the CDR3 reads CASSMALANEKLFF. As DNA, the CDR3 is TGTGCCAGTAGTATGGCTCTTGCTAATGAAAAACTGTTTTTT.

The chain employs TRBV18 and TRBJ2-6, with 8 bases identical to TRBD1. The CDR3 covers 20 residues. Looked up from germline, CDR1 is KGHSH and CDR2 is LQKENI. J gave up 0 bases and V 4 bases, and 14 bases lay outside the gene matches. The CDR3 reads CASSQYNPRQGISGANVLTF. The CDR3 DNA reads as TGTGCCAGCTCACAATATAATCCGCGACAGGGGATCTCTGGGGCCAACGTCCTGACTTTC.

This chain links TRBV5-1 with TRBJ1-4, with 7 positions matching TRBD1. This CDR3 has 15 residues. Germline trimming cut 4 bases from V and 8 bases from J; bases unmatched to any gene: 11. From germline, CDR1 is SGHRS and CDR2 YFSETQ. CDR3 sequence: CASSPGWDSEEKLFF. The CDR3 nucleotides are TGCGCCAGCAGCCCAGGGTGGGACAGTGAAGAAAAACTGTTTTTT.

V gene TRBV2 combines with J gene TRBJ1-2; maybe TRBD1 (6 bases). CDR1 and CDR2 from the germline V gene are SNHLY and FYNNEI. The germline V and J ends were trimmed by 6 bases and 7 bases, with 18 bases remaining between them. The CDR3 has 14 residues. The DNA of the CDR3 is TGTGCCAGCAGCGTGGCTGGGGGCGGACTTGGCTACACCTTC. It translates to CASSVAGGGLGYTF.

As to this clone: One junction end disagrees with the germline gene, perhaps due to a read error. The J gene is TRBJ1-2, the V gene TRBV11-2, with D possibly TRBD1 on 6 matching bases. Germline loops: CDR1 SGHAT, CDR2 FQNNGV. The CDR3 is 15 amino acids. DNA of the CDR3: TGTGCCAGCAGCGTAGAAAGGACAGCGAACTATGGCTACACCTTC. It codes for CASSVERTANYGYTF.

This chain joins TRBV28 and TRBJ2-1; 7 nucleotides line up with TRBD1. The CDR3 is made up of 15 amino acids. Trimming at V came to 4 bases and at J to 5 bases, leaving 8 bases not matched to a gene. Germline assignment: CDR1 MDHEN and CDR2 SYDVKM. The CDR3 here is CASSYRGDPNNEQFF. CDR3 DNA sequence: TGTGCCAGCAGTTACAGGGGTGATCCCAACAATGAGCAGTTCTTC.

This chain joins TRBV27 and TRBJ2-7; 8 bases are shared with TRBD2. V gave up 5 bases and J gave up 0 bases; unmatched junction bases: 9. The CDR3 consists of 16 residues. Germline V gene sequence: CDR1 MNHEY, CDR2 SMNVEV (reference sequence). The CDR3 DNA reads as TGTGCCAGCAGTCGGAGCGGGGGTCGGGGCTCCTACGAGCAGTACTTC. Translating gives CASSRSGGRGSYEQYF.

This clone was picked up one time. The V gene is TRBV4-2, the J gene TRBJ1-3; no definite D call. Trimming cost V 0 bases and J 5 bases, with 14 bases left between them. The CDR3 has 16 residues. Germline V gene data show CDR1 as LGHNA and CDR2 as YNFKEQ. In nucleotides, the CDR3 is TGTGCCAGCAGCCAAGAATGGGCCGAGCCCCGAAACACCATATATTTT. Its protein product is CASSQEWAEPRNTIYF.

The chain combines TRBV6-2 or TRBV6-3 with TRBJ2-2; D gene unclear. Germline values: CDR1 MNHEY, CDR2 SVGEGT. The length of the CDR3 is 14 residues. With 2 bases removed from V and 3 bases from J, the gap between germline ends came to 7 bases. The CDR3 sequence: CASSYPDYTGELFF. Here the CDR3 DNA reads TGTGCCAGCAGTTACCCAGATTACACCGGGGAGCTGTTTTTT.

This clone has a handful of counts. The chain links TRBV2 to TRBJ1-1; 7 bases align to TRBD1. The CDR3 spans 14 residues. The V and J ends lost 7 bases and 4 bases, in that order; junction bases with no gene match: 9. Germline V gene sequence: CDR1 SNHLY, CDR2 FYNNEI. The DNA of the CDR3 is TGTGCCAGCACTGTATCCGGGACAGCCACTGAAGCTTTCTTT. Its translation is CASTVSGTATEAFF.

This chain links TRBV6-5 with TRBJ2-3; TRBD1 aligns across 8 bases. The CDR3 extends over 15 amino acids. With V trimmed by 5 bases and J by 0 bases, 4 bases remained unmatched. Per the germline V gene, CDR1 is MNHEY and CDR2 is SVGAGI. This chain's CDR3 is CASSPQGESTDTQYF. Written as DNA, the CDR3 is TGTGCCAGCAGTCCACAGGGGGAAAGCACAGATACGCAGTATTTT.

The V call is TRBV19, the J call TRBJ2-2; the D gene is possibly TRBD1 (5 bases). V was trimmed by 2 bases and J by 7 bases, leaving 8 bases between them. This CDR3 has 13 amino acids. Germline values: CDR1 LNHDA, CDR2 SQIVND (reference sequence). DNA of the CDR3: TGTGCCAGTAGTATACAGGGTCTCGGGGAGCTGTTTTTT. Residues: CASSIQGLGELFF.

The chain joins TRBV19 to TRBJ2-5; a possible D gene is TRBD1 (5 bases). This CDR3 contains 14 residues. V gave up 7 bases and J gave up 2 bases, with 14 bases separating them. Germline V CDR1 and CDR2: LNHDA, SQIVND (reference sequence). CDR3 coding DNA: TGTGCCAGTAATCAAGACAGAGATCAAGAGACCCAGTACTTC. Residues: CASNQDRDQETQYF.

CDR3 residues: CASSPRQGWNTEAFF. The DNA of the CDR3 is TGTGCCAGCAGCCCCAGACAGGGTTGGAACACTGAAGCTTTCTTT. V usage is TRBV11-2 and J usage is TRBJ1-1, with 7 nucleotides matching TRBD1. This CDR3 comprises 15 residues. Trimming at V came to 5 bases and at J to 1 base, leaving 7 bases not matched to a gene. CDR1 SGHAT and CDR2 FQNNGV come from the germline V gene. The full variable domain, rest sourced from reference TRBV11-2 and TRBJ1-1, is EAGVAQSPRYKIIEKRQSVAFWCNPISGHATLYWYQQILGQGPKLLIQFQNNGVVDDSQLPKDRFSAERLKGVDSTLKIQPAKLEDSAVYLCASSPRQGWNTEAFFGQGTRLTVV.